This TCR beta chain is drawn from a study of human T cells and chemical hapten exposure. Study-wide background: How much TCR each sample yielded varied, mostly because pooled library volumes differed slightly. Whole-study results and caveats: TCRs exceeding a frequency of 1 in 1000 stayed unchanged under DPC sensitization.

The sample's time point: healthy volunteer bleed at 6 weeks. The total RNA was obtained from whole blood that was not fractionated. This clonotype has a count of ten or more. Its antigen is not identified. Library preparation tagged each individual cDNA molecule with a unique molecular identifier. One entry per CDR3 protein, called by TCRdb with MiXCR from the RACE reads. The sample carries fewer than 85,000 distinct CDR3 sequences, roughly 7.9% recorded once. The CDR3 has 17 residues. V lost 0 bases and J lost 6; bases outside the gene matches: 10. From germline, CDR1 is LGHNA and CDR2 YSLEER. Sequences were obtained from whole blood. The sequence was obtained from a female donor in good health. Some clones in this sample may be carry-over from other donors' samples. The chain recombines TRBV4-3 with TRBJ2-1; 8 bases are a match to TRBD1. The DNA for the CDR3 is TGCGCCAGCAGCCAAGATAGATGGGCAGGGGGCTTCAATGAGCAGTTCTTC. It encodes CASSQDRWAGGFNEQFF.